Listed below are T cell receptor beta chains from one sample, sequenced in a study of OX40 agonist ivuxolimab in advanced cancers. Sequenced by immunoSEQ multiplex PCR; TCRdb stores in-frame clones only, minus some. Of 3,000 to 3,500 clones listed, roughly 80% were seen once; the top ten hold under 30%. Here the sequenced sample was CD4+ or CD8+ T cells sorted from blood, taken in a trial of the OX40 agonist ivuxolimab. The receptors shown here come from an adult with an advanced solid tumor such as melanoma, head and neck, liver or kidney cancer. CDR3s include the opening cysteine and the closing phenylalanine or tryptophan. A D gene is named only where the DNA matches it firmly. Not every row has a clone size; where given, it reads once, few, many or a size class.

abundance,d_gene,v_gene,len,j_gene,CDR3nt,CDR3aa
few,.,TRBV6-4,13,TRBJ2-3,TGTGCCAGCGCCAGAACATCCACAGATACGCAGTATTTT,CASARTSTDTQYF
.,TRBD2,TRBV4-1,15,TRBJ2-7,TGCGCCAGCAGCCAAGGGAGCGGGACCACCTACGAGCAGTACTTC,CASSQGSGTTYEQYF
large,TRBD2,TRBV6-5,16,TRBJ2-1,TGTGCCAGCAGTTACACTAGCGGGAGGGCCTTGTATGAGCAGTTCTTC,CASSYTSGRALYEQFF
.,.,TRBV27,13,TRBJ2-7,TGTGCCAGCAGTTTGACTAGTTGGGACGAGCAGTACTTC,CASSLTSWDEQYF
.,TRBD2,TRBV6-5,13,TRBJ2-7,TGTGCCAGCTCATATAGCGGGAGTTACGAGCAGTACTTC,CASSYSGSYEQYF
.,.,TRBV7-8,15,TRBJ2-3,TGTGCCAGCAGCTCCTACTGGGGGCCGTCAGATACGCAGTATTTT,CASSSYWGPSDTQYF
large,.,TRBV4-1,15,TRBJ2-1,TGCGCCAGCAAACGGGACTCCAGCTCCTACAATGAGCAGTTCTTC,CASKRDSSSYNEQFF
few,.,TRBV5-1,13,TRBJ1-1,TGTGCCAGCAGCTTGGGTACCCTATATGAAGCTTTCTTT,CASSLGTLYEAFF
.,.,TRBV9,14,TRBJ2-1,TGTGCCAGCAGCGTAGGGATTGGGGGGAATGAGCAGTTCTTC,CASSVGIGGNEQFF
.,.,TRBV6-5,15,TRBJ2-5,TGTGCCAGCAAAGGAACGGGGGCTCTGCAAGAGACCCAGTACTTC,CASKGTGALQETQYF
.,TRBD2,TRBV6-6,14,TRBJ2-1,TGTGCCAGCAGTTTTAGCGGGAGGGGCAATGAGCAGTTCTTC,CASSFSGRGNEQFF
.,TRBD1,TRBV9,14,TRBJ2-1,TGTGCCAGCAGCGGACGGGACAGTCATAATGAGCAGTTCTTC,CASSGRDSHNEQFF
once,TRBD2,TRBV2,15,TRBJ2-7,TGTGCCAGCAGTGACGGACTAGCGGTCCGCTACGAGCAGTACTTC,CASSDGLAVRYEQYF
.,TRBD2,TRBV7-2,15,TRBJ2-5,TGTGCCAGCAGCTTTAGCGGGGCCGGCGGGGAGACCCAGTACTTC,CASSFSGAGGETQYF
.,.,TRBV6-5,13,TRBJ1-1,TGTGCCAGCAGTGTGGCTAGGGACACTGAAGCTTTCTTT,CASSVARDTEAFF
.,.,TRBV4-2,15,TRBJ1-5,TGTGCCAGCAGCCAAGAACAGGTTAGCAATCAGCCCCAGCATTTT,CASSQEQVSNQPQHF
.,.,TRBV19,14,TRBJ1-4,TGTGCCACCTCGGGACGACCCGTGGGGGAAAAACTGTTTTTT,CATSGRPVGEKLFF
.,TRBD2,TRBV4-2,16,TRBJ2-1,TGTGCCAGCAGCTTGGGCGCGGGAGGGCCCTACAATGAGCAGTTCTTC,CASSLGAGGPYNEQFF